Detailed here is one TCR beta chain. Its antigen specificity is not known. No base qualities exist here, and no much larger clone lies one base off it. This sample was taken from a study of vaccination effects on CD4 cells after COVID-19 (dated by TCRdb to between 2021 and 2023). Concerning the study at large: Post-vaccine samples across the study were collected a median of 72 days after the second dose, with a range of 14 to 241. SARS-CoV-2 spike-specific CD4+ TCR repertoires were compared before and after mRNA vaccination in COVID-19 convalescent patients and in infection-naive vaccine recipients. The full study included 9 to 10 COVID-19 convalescent patients and a handful of SARS-CoV-2-naive healthy vaccine recipients. The Oncomine TCR Beta short-read assay on an Illumina iSeq 100 was used to sequence cultures from other donors in the study.

To prepare the library, the immunoSEQ multiplex PCR assay was applied. TCR beta CDR3 sequencing was performed on DNA from the cultured, isolated CD4+ T cells. The authors processed their data as follows. The analysis removed non-productive TCR sequences, trimmed reads to the CDR3 region, and retained only CDR3s that were 7 or more amino acids long. The MANAFEST web app was used to identify antigen-specific clonotypes by comparing expansion in peptide wells with expansion in reference cultures. Positive clones required FDR<0.05 expansion versus reference and all other wells, odds ratio above 5, and frequency above 0.1% in two replicate wells. Cross-reactive clonotypes were defined as significantly expanded in SARS-CoV-2 spike wells and in at least one common cold coronavirus spike condition. CDR3 similarity was assessed by Levenshtein distance with the stringdist R package, and unrooted trees were built with ape in R 3.6.1. TCRdb provides this immuneACCESS table in a form limited to in-frame rearrangements. Some clones are lacking; in checked studies, under half of them reflect an unresolved V gene, and why the rest are absent is not known. V, J and clone size are taken as reported in that table, and D and trimming were inferred from the DNA itself. For this sample the table gives about 72,000 clones, of which 75% to 85% were detected only once. Roughly 1.2% of the sample is held by the ten biggest clonotypes.

Paper-wide results and their limitations: The study was limited by a small number of convalescent patients and lacked early post-infection timepoints. Both infection-induced and vaccine-induced clones contracted markedly at late post-vaccination timepoints, which is consistent with waning T cell responses. Among healthy vaccine recipients, nearly all vaccine-induced clones were SARS-CoV-2 mono-reactive, and just 1 of 255 was cross-reactive with common cold coronaviruses.

The ViraFEST assay stimulated PBMC with viral peptide pools and then used TCR sequencing to identify antigen-specific CD4+ T cell clonotypes by expansion. After 10 days of culture, CD4+ T cells were isolated with the EasySep CD4+ T cell isolation kit. Two doses of either the BNT162b2 or the mRNA-1273 mRNA SARS-CoV-2 vaccine were administered to participants. The absence of prior SARS-CoV-2 infection in healthy vaccine recipients was confirmed by negative nucleocapsid antibodies before and after vaccination. Each well held around 1.9 million PBMC cultured in IMDM containing approximately 5% human AB serum, 8 to 10 IU/ml IL-2 and gentamicin, along with roughly 10 ug/ml peptides. On days 3 and 7, half of the culture medium was replaced with fresh IL-2-containing medium. Each peptide stimulation condition was cultured in triplicate wells unless otherwise noted. Using Ficoll-Paque Plus gradient centrifugation, PBMC were separated from whole blood and then either used fresh or cryopreserved at -140C. The overlapping peptide pools covered the spike proteins of SARS-CoV-2 as well as those of the common cold coronaviruses HCoV-NL63, HCoV-OC43 and HCoV-229E. The QIAamp micro DNA kit was used to extract genomic DNA from the cultured CD4+ T cells.

From V the trimming removes 3 bases and from J it removes 3 bases, while the gene matches leave 4 bases of the junction unaccounted for. Including cysteine and phenylalanine, the CDR3 has 15 amino acids. CDR3 DNA only is kept here, 45 bases in frame from base 1. CDR1 and CDR2 (LNHDA, SQIVND) derive from the germline V gene (reference sequence). The sample in question was CD4+ T cells from PBMCs cultured with HCoV-229E spike peptides, obtained after COVID-19 vaccination. Interpreted using the paper, the cell subset or site label stands for: HCoV-229E spike overlapping peptide pool stimulation. The receptor's source is a human donor who received a COVID-19 vaccine. The rearrangement combines TRBV19 with TRBJ1-3; TRBD1 lines up with 8 middle nucleotides. DNA sequence: TGTGCCAGTAGTATCGACAGGGGAGTTGGAAACACCATATATTTT. Translated, it gives CASSIDRGVGNTIYF.